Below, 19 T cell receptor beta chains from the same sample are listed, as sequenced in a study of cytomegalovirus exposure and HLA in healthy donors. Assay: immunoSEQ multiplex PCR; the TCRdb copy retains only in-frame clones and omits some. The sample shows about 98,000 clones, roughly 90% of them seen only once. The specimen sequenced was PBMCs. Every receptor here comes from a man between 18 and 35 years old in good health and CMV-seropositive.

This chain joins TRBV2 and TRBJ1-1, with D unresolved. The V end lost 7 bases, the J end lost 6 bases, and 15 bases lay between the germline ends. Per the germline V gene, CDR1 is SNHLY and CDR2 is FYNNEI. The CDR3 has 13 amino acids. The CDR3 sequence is CASTPLSAAEAFF. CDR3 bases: TGTGCCAGCACCCCCCTTAGCGCGGCTGAAGCTTTCTTT.

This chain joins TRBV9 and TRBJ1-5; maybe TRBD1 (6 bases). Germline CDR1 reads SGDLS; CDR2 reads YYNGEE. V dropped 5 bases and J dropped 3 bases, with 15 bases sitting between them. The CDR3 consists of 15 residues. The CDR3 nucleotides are TGTGCCAGCAGTAGGGGGACGGCGAACAATCAGCCCCAGCATTTT. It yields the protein CASSRGTANNQPQHF.

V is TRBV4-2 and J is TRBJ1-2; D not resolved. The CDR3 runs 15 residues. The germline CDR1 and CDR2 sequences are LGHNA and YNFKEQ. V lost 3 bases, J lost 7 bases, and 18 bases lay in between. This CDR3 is CASSQDSGTAAGYTF. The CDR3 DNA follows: TGTGCCAGCAGCCAGGATTCGGGTACCGCCGCTGGCTACACCTTC.

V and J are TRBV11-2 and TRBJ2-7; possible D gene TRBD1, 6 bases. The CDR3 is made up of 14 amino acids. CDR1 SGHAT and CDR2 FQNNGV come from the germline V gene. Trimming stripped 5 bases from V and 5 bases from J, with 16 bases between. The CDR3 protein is CASSQNTGSDEQYF. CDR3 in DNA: TGTGCCAGCAGCCAAAACACAGGGTCCGACGAGCAGTACTTC.

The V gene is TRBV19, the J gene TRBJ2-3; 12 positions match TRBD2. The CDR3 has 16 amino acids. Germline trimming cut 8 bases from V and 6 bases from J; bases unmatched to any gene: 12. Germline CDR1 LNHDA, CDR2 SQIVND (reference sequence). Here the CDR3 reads CASGTSGQAGVDTQYF. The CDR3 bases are TGTGCCAGTGGGACTAGCGGGCAGGCCGGGGTGGATACGCAGTATTTT.

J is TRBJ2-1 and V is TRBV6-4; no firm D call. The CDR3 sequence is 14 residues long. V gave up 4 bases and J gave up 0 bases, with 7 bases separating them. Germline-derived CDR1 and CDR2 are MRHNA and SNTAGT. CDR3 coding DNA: TGTGCCAGCAGTGCGGAGAGCTCCTACAATGAGCAGTTCTTC. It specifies CASSAESSYNEQFF.

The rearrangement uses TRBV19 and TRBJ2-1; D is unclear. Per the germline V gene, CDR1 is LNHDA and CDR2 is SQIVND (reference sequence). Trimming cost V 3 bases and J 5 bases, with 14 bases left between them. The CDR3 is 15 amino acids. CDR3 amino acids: CASSMSTRGDNEQFF. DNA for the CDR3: TGTGCCAGTAGTATGTCGACCCGCGGTGACAATGAGCAGTTCTTC.

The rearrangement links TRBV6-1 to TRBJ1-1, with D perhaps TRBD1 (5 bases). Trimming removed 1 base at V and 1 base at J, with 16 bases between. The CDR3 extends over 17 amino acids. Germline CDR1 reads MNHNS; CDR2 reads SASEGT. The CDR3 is CASSEEDTQRGNTEAFF. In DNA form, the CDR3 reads TGTGCCAGCAGTGAAGAGGACACCCAAAGGGGGAACACTGAAGCTTTCTTT.

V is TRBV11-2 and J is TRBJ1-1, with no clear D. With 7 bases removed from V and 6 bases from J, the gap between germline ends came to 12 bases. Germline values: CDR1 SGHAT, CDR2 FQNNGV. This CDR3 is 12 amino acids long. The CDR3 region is CASTKQPPEAFF. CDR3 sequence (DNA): TGTGCCAGCACAAAACAGCCGCCTGAAGCTTTCTTT.

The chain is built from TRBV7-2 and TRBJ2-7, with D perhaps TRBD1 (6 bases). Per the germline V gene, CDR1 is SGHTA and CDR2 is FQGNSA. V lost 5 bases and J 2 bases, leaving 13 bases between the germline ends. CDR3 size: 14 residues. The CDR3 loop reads CASSTWTAAYEQYF. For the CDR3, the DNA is TGTGCCAGCAGCACCTGGACAGCAGCCTACGAGCAGTACTTC.

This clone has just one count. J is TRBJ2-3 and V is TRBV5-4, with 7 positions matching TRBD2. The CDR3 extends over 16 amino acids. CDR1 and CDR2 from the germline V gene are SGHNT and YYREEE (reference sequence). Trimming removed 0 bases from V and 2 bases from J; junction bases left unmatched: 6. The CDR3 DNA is TGTGCCAGCAGCTTGGCATTGGGAGGGCCCACAGATACGCAGTATTTT. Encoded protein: CASSLALGGPTDTQYF.

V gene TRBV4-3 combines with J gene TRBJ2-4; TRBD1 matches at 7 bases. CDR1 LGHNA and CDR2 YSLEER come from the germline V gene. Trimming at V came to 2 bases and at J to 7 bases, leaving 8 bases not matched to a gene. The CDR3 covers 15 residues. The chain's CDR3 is CASSQSWTGANIQYF. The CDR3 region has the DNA TGCGCCAGCAGCCAAAGTTGGACAGGCGCGAACATTCAGTACTTC.

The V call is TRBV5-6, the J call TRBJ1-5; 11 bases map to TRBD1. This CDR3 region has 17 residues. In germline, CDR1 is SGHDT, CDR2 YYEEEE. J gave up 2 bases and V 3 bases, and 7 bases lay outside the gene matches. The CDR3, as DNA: TGTGCCAGCAGCTCGGGACAGGGGGTTATAGGCAATCAGCCCCAGCATTTT. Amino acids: CASSSGQGVIGNQPQHF. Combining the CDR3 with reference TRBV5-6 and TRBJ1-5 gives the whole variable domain DAGVTQSPTHLIKTRGQQVTLRCSPKSGHDTVSWYQQALGQGPQFIFQYYEEEERQRGNFPDRFSGHQFPNYSSELNVNALLLGDSALYLCASSSGQGVIGNQPQHFGDGTRLSIL.

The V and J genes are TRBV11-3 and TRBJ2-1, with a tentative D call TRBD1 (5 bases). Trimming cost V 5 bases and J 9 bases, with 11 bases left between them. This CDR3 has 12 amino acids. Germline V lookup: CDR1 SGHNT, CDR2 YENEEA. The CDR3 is CASSRQRGEQFF. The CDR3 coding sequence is TGTGCCAGCAGCCGACAGCGAGGTGAGCAGTTCTTC. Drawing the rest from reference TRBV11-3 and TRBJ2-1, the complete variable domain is EAGVVQSPRYKIIEKKQPVAFWCNPISGHNTLYWYLQNLGQGPELLIRYENEEAVDDSQLPKDRFSAERLKGVDSTLKIQPAELGDSAVYLCASSRQRGEQFFGPGTRLTVL.

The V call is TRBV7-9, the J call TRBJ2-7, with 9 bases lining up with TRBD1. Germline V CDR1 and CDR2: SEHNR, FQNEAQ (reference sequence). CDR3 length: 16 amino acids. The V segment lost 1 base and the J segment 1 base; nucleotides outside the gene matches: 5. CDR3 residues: CASSLVSGQGSYEQYF. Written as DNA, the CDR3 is TGTGCCAGCAGCTTAGTATCGGGACAGGGTTCCTACGAGCAGTACTTC.

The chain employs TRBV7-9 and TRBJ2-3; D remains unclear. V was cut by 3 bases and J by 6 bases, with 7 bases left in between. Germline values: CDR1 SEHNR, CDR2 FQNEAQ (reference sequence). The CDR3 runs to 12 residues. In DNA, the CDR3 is TGTGCCAGCAGCTTTAATATCGATACGCAGTATTTT. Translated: CASSFNIDTQYF. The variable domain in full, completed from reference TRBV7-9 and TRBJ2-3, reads DTGVSQNPRHKITKRGQNVTFRCDPISEHNRLYWYRQTLGQGPEFLTYFQNEAQLEKSRLLSDRFSAERPKGSFSTLEIQRTEQGDSAMYLCASSFNIDTQYFGPGTRLTVL.

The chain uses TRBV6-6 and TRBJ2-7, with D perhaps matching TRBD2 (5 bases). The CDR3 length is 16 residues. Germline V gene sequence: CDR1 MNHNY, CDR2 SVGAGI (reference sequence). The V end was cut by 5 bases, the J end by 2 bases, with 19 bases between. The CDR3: CASSRNAGVSTYEQYF. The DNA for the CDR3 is TGTGCCAGCAGTCGGAATGCCGGGGTTTCGACCTACGAGCAGTACTTC.

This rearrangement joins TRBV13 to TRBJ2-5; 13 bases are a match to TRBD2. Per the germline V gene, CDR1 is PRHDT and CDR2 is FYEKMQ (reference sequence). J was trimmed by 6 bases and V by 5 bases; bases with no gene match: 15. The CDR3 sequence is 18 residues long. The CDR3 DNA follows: TGTGCCAGCAGCACGGGACTAGCGGGAAACGGTCCCCTTCAGACCCAGTACTTC. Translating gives CASSTGLAGNGPLQTQYF.

The chain's CDR3 is CASSQDFSFRTGHLADTEAFF. CDR3 in DNA: TGTGCCAGCAGCCAAGATTTTAGTTTTCGGACCGGACACTTAGCCGACACTGAAGCTTTCTTT. This chain links TRBV4-2 with TRBJ1-1; D is perhaps TRBD1 (5 bases). From germline, CDR1 is LGHNA and CDR2 YNFKEQ. V shed 0 bases and J shed 3 bases, with 29 bases lying between them. The CDR3 is 21 amino acids.